The 7 T cell receptor beta chains presented below share a single source sample, sequenced in a study of blood T cell repertoires in COVID-19. The repertoire was sequenced with immunoSEQ multiplex PCR; TCRdb's copy has only in-frame clones and lacks some. The repertoire holds around 81,000 clones, with almost 85% as singletons. Sequencing input: peripheral blood. These receptors were taken from a human donor in a cohort sampled during active COVID-19.

The gene calls are TRBV27 and TRBJ1-2; TRBD1 is a possible D gene (5 bases). CDR3 length equals 16 residues. Germline assignment: CDR1 MNHEY and CDR2 SMNVEV (reference sequence). V lost 0 bases and J lost 4, with 15 bases in between. Here the CDR3 DNA reads TGTGCCAGCAGTTTATCCTGGGGCGTCAACCTCTATGGCTACACCTTC. Translated: CASSLSWGVNLYGYTF.

The genes are TRBV9 and TRBJ2-2; D possibly corresponds to TRBD2 (5 bases). Deletions cut 3 bases from V and 1 base from J, with 7 bases between. The CDR3 is 14 residues long. CDR1 is SGDLS, CDR2 YYNGEE, per germline. The CDR3 DNA reads TGTGCCAGCAGCGATGCGGGGAACACCGGGGAGCTGTTTTTT. Its translation is CASSDAGNTGELFF.

The rearrangement links TRBV7-9 to TRBJ1-2; possibly TRBD1 for D (5 bases). The germline V and J ends were trimmed by 7 bases and 1 base, with 10 bases remaining between them. Per germline, CDR1 SEHNR and CDR2 FQNEAQ (reference sequence). This CDR3 comprises 13 residues. CDR3 sequence reads: CASTQGDNYGYTF. As DNA, the CDR3 is TGTGCCAGCACCCAGGGTGATAACTATGGCTACACCTTC. Drawing the rest from reference TRBV7-9 and TRBJ1-2, the complete variable domain is DTGVSQNPRHKITKRGQNVTFRCDPISEHNRLYWYRQTLGQGPEFLTYFQNEAQLEKSRLLSDRFSAERPKGSFSTLEIQRTEQGDSAMYLCASTQGDNYGYTFGSGTRLTVV.

The V and J genes are TRBV19 and TRBJ1-1, with a possible D match to TRBD1 (6 bases). This CDR3 is 12 amino acids long. CDR1 is LNHDA and CDR2 is SQIVND in the germline V gene (reference sequence). The V end was cut by 8 bases, the J end by 5 bases, with 12 bases between. Written as DNA, the CDR3 is TGTGCCAGTTCCGGGACATCGACTGAAGCTTTCTTT. This encodes CASSGTSTEAFF. The full variable domain, its missing parts supplied by reference TRBV19 and TRBJ1-1, is DGGITQSPKYLFRKEGQNVTLSCEQNLNHDAMYWYRQDPGQGLRLIYYSQIVNDFQKGDIAEGYSVSREKKESFPLTVTSAQKNPTAFYLCASSGTSTEAFFGQGTRLTVV.

This rearrangement joins TRBV18 to TRBJ2-3; 7 bases match TRBD2. Germline-derived CDR1 and CDR2 are KGHSH and LQKENI. V shed 2 bases and J 3 bases; nucleotides not matched to a gene: 5. The CDR3 runs 15 residues. CDR3 nucleotide sequence: TGTGCCAGCTCACCAGGTGCCGGGGGGACAGATACGCAGTATTTT. Translating gives CASSPGAGGTDTQYF.

The rearrangement uses TRBV6-2 or TRBV6-3 and TRBJ2-2, with D unclear. The CDR3 covers 15 residues. Deletions cut 0 bases from V and 1 base from J, with 6 bases between. Germline V lookup: CDR1 MNHEY, CDR2 SVGEGT. The CDR3 is CASSYSLQNTGELFF. CDR3 DNA: TGTGCCAGCAGTTACTCATTACAGAACACCGGGGAGCTGTTTTTT.

J is TRBJ2-1 and V is TRBV5-8, with TRBD1 matching over 8 bases. There are 13 residues in the CDR3. CDR1 is SGHTS and CDR2 is YDEGEE in the germline V gene. With V trimmed by 3 bases and J by 8 bases, 4 bases remained unmatched. CDR3 in DNA: TGTGCCAGCAGCTGGACAGGGAGCGATGAGCAGTTCTTC. Translating gives CASSWTGSDEQFF. Full variable domain (missing parts from reference TRBV5-8 and TRBJ2-1): EAGVTQSPTHLIKTRGQQATLRCSPISGHTSVYWYQQALGLGLQFLLWYDEGEERNRGNFPPRFSGRQFPNYSSELNVNALELEDSALYLCASSWTGSDEQFFGPGTRLTVL.